This T cell receptor beta chain was captured in a study of monozygotic twins with inflammatory bowel disease. Germline V CDR1 and CDR2: SSHAT, FNYEAQ (reference sequence). The CDR3 consists of 15 residues. Study-wide points: No repertoire similarity difference was seen between concordant and discordant twins; power was possibly limited.

Added by template switching were UMIs that each held a 6-nucleotide sample barcode. Following a re-call of the 5' RACE reads, TCRdb has one entry per CDR3 protein and lacks DNA. Here the sample table reports 45,000 or so distinct CDR3 sequences. Remarks on this clonotype: Its antigen is not identified.

The specimen was blood. V gene TRBV7-7 combines with J gene TRBJ2-2. This TCR came from a human donor with ulcerative colitis or Crohn's disease, or a healthy co-twin of an affected twin (not recorded which). The CDR3 is CASSLDTRNTGELFF. Supplemented by reference TRBV7-7 and TRBJ2-2, the full variable domain reads GAGVSQSPRYKVTKRGQDVTLRCDPISSHATLYWYQQALGQGPEFLTYFNYEAQPDKSGLPSDRFSAERPEGSISTLTIQRTEQRDSAMYRCASSLDTRNTGELFFGEGSRLTVL.